This T cell receptor (beta chain) was observed in a study of cytomegalovirus exposure and HLA in healthy donors. Overall study findings and caveats: Relative to equally common others, HLA-associated TCR beta chains showed greater clonal expansion in a later analysis.

V lost 2 bases and J lost 6, with 16 bases in between. CDR3 size: 16 residues. CDR1 and CDR2 (germline): LGHNA, YNFKEQ. Vbeta (60) and Jbeta (13) primers were used in the PCR. The repertoire was sequenced with immunoSEQ multiplex PCR; TCRdb's copy has only in-frame clones and lacks some. The sample holds roughly 130,000 clones, about 73% seen once. As concerns this clone: Its antigen remains unidentified.

What was sequenced was PBMCs. V is TRBV4-2 and J is TRBJ1-4; D is undetermined. This TCR was sampled from a woman in her forties or fifties in good health and CMV-seropositive. The DNA for the CDR3 is TGTGCCAGCAGCCAATCTTTCAGGTTAACGGATGAAAAACTGTTTTTT. This encodes CASSQSFRLTDEKLFF.